Reported below is one TCR beta chain. This record belongs to a study of technical replicates of blood from a handful of donors. The CDR3 consists of 16 residues. The V end lost 5 bases, the J end lost 3 bases, and 20 bases lay between the germline ends. Looked up from germline, CDR1 is MDHEN and CDR2 is SYDVKM. Sequencing used immunoSEQ multiplex PCR; TCRdb keeps in-frame clones, though not all of them. This table holds 70,000 to 85,000 clones, roughly 94% found once. The chain carries TRBV28 and TRBJ2-7; D ambiguous. Sequences were obtained from T cells isolated from PBMCs. This TCR was sampled from a human donor in good health. CDR3 protein: CASSLRLRPNNYEQYF. DNA of the CDR3: TGTGCCAGCAGTCTAAGACTCCGACCAAACAACTACGAGCAGTACTTC.